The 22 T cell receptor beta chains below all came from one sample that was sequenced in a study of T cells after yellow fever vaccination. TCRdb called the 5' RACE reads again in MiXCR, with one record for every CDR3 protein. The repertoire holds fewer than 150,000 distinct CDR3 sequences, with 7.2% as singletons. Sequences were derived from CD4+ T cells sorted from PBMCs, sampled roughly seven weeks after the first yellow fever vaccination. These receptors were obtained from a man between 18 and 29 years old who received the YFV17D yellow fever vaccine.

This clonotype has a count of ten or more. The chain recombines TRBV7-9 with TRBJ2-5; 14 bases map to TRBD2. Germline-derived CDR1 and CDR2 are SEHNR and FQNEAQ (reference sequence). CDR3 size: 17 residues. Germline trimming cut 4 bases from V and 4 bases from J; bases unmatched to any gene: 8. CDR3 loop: CASSSGTSGGPGETQYF. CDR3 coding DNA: TGTGCCAGCAGCTCCGGGACTAGCGGGGGACCGGGAGAGACCCAGTACTTC. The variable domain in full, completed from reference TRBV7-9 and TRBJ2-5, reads DTGVSQNPRHKITKRGQNVTFRCDPISEHNRLYWYRQTLGQGPEFLTYFQNEAQLEKSRLLSDRFSAERPKGSFSTLEIQRTEQGDSAMYLCASSSGTSGGPGETQYFGPGTRLLVL.

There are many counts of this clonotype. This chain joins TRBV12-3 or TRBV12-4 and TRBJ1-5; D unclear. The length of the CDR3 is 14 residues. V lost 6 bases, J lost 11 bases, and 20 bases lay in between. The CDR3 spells CASRATGRKPSQHF. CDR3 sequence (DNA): TGTGCCAGCAGGGCCACGGGGAGGAAGCCCTCCCAGCATTTT.

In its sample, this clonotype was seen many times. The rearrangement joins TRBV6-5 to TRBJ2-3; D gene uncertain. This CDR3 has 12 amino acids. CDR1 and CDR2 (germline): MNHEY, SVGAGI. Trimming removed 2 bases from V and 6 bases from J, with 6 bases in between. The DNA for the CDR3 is TGTGCCAGCAGTTACAATAGGGATACGCAGTATTTT. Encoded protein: CASSYNRDTQYF.

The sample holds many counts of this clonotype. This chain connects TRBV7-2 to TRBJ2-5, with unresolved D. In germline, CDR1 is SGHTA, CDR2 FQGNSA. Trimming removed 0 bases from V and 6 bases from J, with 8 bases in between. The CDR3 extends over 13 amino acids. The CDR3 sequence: CASSLAGIQTQYF. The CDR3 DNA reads TGTGCCAGCAGCTTAGCGGGAATTCAGACCCAGTACTTC.

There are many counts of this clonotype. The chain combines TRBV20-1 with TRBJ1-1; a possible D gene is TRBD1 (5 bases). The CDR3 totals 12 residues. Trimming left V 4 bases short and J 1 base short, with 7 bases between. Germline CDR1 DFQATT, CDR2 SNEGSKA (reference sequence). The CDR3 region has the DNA TGCAGTGCTACCGGACAGAACACTGAAGCTTTCTTT. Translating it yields CSATGQNTEAFF.

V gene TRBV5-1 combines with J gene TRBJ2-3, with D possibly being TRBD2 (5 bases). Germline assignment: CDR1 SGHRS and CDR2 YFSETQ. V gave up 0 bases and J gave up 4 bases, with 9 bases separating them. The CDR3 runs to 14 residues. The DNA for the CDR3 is TGCGCCAGCAGCTTGGTGATAGCGTCAGATACGCAGTATTTT. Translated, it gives CASSLVIASDTQYF.

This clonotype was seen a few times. DNA of the CDR3: TGTGCCAGCAGTTGGCCGGGACAGGGGGTAGATACGCAGTATTTT. It codes for CASSWPGQGVDTQYF. The chain joins TRBV3-1 to TRBJ2-3; TRBD1 matches at 11 bases. The V gene's germline CDR1 is LGHDT and CDR2 YNNKEL (reference sequence). V shed 6 bases and J 5 bases; nucleotides not matched to a gene: 7. CDR3 length equals 15 residues.

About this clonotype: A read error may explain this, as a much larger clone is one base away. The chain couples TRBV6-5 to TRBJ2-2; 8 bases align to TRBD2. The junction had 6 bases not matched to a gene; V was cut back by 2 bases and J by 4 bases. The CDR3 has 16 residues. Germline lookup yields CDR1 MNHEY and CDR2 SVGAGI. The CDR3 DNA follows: TGTGCCAGCAGTTACGGCCCTAGCGGGTGCACCGGGGAGCTGTTTTTT. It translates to CASSYGPSGCTGELFF.

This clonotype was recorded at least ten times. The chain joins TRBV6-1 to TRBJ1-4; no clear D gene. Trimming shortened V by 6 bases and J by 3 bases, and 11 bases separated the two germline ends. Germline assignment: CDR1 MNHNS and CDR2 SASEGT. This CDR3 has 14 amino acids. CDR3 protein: CASREGSANEKLFF. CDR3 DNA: TGTGCCAGCAGGGAGGGTTCCGCTAATGAAAAACTGTTTTTT.

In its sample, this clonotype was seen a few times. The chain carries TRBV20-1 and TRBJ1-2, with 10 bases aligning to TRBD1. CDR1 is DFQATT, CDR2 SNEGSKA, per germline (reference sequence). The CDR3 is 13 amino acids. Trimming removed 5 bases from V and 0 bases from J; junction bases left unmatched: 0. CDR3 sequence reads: CSAGQGANYGYTF. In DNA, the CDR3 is TGCAGTGCTGGACAGGGGGCTAACTATGGCTACACCTTC.

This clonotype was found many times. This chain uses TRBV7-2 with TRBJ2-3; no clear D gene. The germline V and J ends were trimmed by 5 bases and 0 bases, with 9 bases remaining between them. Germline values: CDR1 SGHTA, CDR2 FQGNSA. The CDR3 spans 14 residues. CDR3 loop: CASSTYLSTDTQYF. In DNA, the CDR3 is TGTGCCAGCAGCACATACTTAAGCACAGATACGCAGTATTTT.

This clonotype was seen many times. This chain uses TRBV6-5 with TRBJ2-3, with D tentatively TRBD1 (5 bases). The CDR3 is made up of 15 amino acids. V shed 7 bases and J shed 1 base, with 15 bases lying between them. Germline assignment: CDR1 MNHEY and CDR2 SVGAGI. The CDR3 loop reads CASTYQGRGTDTQYF. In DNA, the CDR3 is TGTGCCAGCACCTACCAGGGAAGGGGCACAGATACGCAGTATTTT.

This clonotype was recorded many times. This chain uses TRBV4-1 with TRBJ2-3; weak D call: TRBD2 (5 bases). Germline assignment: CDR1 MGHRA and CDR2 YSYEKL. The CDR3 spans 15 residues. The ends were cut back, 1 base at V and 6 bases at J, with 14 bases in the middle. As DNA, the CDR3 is TGCGCCAGCAGCCAAGCTCGGGGTATTGGGGATACGCAGTATTTT. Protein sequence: CASSQARGIGDTQYF.

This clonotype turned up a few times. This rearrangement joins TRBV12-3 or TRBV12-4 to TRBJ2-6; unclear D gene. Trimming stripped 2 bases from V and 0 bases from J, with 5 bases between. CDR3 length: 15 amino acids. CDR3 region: CASSLSASGANVLTF. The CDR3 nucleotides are TGTGCCAGCAGTTTATCGGCCTCTGGGGCCAACGTCCTGACTTTC.

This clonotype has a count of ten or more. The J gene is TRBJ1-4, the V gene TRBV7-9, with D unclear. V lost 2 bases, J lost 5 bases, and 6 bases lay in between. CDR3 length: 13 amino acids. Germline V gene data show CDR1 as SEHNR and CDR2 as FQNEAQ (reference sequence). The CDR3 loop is CASSLWQNEKLFF. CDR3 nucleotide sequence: TGTGCCAGCAGCTTATGGCAAAATGAAAAACTGTTTTTT.

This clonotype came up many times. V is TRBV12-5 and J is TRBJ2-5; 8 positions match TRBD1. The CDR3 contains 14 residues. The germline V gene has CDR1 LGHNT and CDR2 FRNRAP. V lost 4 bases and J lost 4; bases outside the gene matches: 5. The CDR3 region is CASGWQGATETQYF. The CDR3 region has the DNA TGTGCTAGTGGTTGGCAGGGGGCGACAGAGACCCAGTACTTC.

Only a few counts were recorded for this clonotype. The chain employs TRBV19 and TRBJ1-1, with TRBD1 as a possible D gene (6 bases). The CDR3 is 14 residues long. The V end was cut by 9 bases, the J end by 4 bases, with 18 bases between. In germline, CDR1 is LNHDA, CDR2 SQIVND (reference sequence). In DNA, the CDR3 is TGTGCCAGCAAACAGGGTAGAGGGGGCACTGAAGCTTTCTTT. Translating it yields CASKQGRGGTEAFF. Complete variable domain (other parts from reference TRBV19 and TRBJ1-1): DGGITQSPKYLFRKEGQNVTLSCEQNLNHDAMYWYRQDPGQGLRLIYYSQIVNDFQKGDIAEGYSVSREKKESFPLTVTSAQKNPTAFYLCASKQGRGGTEAFFGQGTRLTVV.

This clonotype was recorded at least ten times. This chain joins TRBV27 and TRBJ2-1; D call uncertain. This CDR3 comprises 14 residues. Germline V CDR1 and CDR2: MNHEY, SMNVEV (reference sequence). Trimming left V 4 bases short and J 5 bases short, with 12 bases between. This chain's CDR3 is CASSSYRDNNEQFF. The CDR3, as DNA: TGTGCCAGCAGTTCGTACAGAGATAACAATGAGCAGTTCTTC.

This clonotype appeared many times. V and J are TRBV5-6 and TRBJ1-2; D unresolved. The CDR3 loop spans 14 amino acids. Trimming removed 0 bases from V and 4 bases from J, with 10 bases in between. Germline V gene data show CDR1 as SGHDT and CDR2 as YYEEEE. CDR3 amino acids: CASSLARGIYGYTF. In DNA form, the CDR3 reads TGTGCCAGCAGCTTGGCACGGGGTATCTATGGCTACACCTTC.

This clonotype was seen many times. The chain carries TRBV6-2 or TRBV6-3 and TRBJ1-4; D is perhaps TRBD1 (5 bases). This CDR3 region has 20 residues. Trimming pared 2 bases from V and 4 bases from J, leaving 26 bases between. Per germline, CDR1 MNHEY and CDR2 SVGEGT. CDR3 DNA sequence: TGTGCCAGCAGTTACAAACGCGGGGCGACTCTTGGCTCTGGTAATGAAAAACTGTTTTTT. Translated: CASSYKRGATLGSGNEKLFF.

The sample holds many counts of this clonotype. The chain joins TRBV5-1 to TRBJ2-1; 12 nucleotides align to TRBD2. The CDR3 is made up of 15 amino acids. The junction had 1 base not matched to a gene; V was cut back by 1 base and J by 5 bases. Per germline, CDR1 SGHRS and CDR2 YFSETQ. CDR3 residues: CASSLRTSGDNEQFF. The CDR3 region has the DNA TGCGCCAGCAGCTTGAGGACTAGCGGGGACAATGAGCAGTTCTTC.

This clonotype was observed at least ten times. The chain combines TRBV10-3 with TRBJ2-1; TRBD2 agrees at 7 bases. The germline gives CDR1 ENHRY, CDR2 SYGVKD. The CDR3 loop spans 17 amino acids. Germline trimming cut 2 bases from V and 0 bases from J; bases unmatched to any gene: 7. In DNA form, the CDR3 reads TGTGCCATCAGTGAGCCCCCCGGGGGGTCCTCCTACAATGAGCAGTTCTTC. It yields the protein CAISEPPGGSSYNEQFF.